This T cell receptor beta chain came from a study of blood T cell repertoires in COVID-19. TCRdb's copy holds only in-frame clones and misses some; the assay was immunoSEQ multiplex PCR. Of fewer than 300,000 clones listed, approximately 85% are singletons. The participants were between 18 and 89 years old and came from about two dozen US areas. Cohort placement rested on clinical history that participants reported themselves. Before being deemed recovered, Cohort 3 donors had two negative PCRs, clearance, or symptom resolution. CDR1 and CDR2 (germline): LNHDA, SQIVND (reference sequence). This CDR3 contains 16 residues. V was pared by 6 bases and J by 7 bases, with 14 bases of the junction left unmatched.

This receptor was taken from a woman aged 25 to 39 who had recovered from COVID-19. J is TRBJ1-2 and V is TRBV19; 10 bases agree with TRBD1. The specimen sequenced was PBMCs or T cells enriched from blood (not recorded which). The CDR3 here is CASSPRGTGERGGYTF. The CDR3 nucleotides read TGTGCCAGTAGCCCAAGGGGGACAGGGGAGAGAGGTGGCTACACCTTC.